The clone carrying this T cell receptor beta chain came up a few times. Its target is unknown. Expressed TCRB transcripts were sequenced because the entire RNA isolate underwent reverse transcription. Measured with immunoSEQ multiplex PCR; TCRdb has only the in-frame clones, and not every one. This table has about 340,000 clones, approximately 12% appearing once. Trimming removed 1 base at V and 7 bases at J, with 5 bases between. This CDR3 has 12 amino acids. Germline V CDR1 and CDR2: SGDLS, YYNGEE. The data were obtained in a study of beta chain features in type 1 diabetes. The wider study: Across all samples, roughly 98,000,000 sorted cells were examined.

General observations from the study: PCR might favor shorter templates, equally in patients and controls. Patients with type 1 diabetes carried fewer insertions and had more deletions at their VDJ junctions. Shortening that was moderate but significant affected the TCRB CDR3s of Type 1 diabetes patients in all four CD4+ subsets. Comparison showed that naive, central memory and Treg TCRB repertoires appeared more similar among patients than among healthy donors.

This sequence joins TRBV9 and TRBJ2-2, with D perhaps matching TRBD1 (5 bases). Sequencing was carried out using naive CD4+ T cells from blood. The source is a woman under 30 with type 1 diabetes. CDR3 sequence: CASSVQGGELFF. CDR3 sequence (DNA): TGTGCCAGCAGCGTACAGGGCGGGGAGCTGTTTTTT.